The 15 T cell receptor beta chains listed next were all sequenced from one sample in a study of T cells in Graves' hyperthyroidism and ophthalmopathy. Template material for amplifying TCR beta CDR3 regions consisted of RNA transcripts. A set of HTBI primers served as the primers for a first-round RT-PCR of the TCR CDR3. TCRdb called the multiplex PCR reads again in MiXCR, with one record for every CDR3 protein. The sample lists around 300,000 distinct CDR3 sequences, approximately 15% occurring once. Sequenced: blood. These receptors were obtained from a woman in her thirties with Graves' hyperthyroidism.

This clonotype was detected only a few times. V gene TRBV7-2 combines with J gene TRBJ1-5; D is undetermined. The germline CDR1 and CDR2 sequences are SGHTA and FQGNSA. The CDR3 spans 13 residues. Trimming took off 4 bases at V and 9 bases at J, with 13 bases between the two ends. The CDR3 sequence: CASSSGVRWPQHF. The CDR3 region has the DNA TGTGCCAGCAGCTCCGGTGTAAGGTGGCCCCAGCATTTT.

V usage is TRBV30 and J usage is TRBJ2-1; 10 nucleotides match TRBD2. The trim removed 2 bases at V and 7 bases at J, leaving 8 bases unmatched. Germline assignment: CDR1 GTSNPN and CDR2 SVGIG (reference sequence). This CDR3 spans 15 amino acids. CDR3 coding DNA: TGTGCCTGGAGTCCCCCCGGGACTAGCGCGAATGAGCAGTTCTTC. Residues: CAWSPPGTSANEQFF. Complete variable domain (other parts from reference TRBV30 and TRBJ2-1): SQTIHQWPATLVQPVGSPLSLECTVEGTSNPNLYWYRQAAGRGLQLLFYSVGIGQISSEVPQNLSASRPQDRQFILSSKKLLLSDSGFYLCAWSPPGTSANEQFFGPGTRLTVL.

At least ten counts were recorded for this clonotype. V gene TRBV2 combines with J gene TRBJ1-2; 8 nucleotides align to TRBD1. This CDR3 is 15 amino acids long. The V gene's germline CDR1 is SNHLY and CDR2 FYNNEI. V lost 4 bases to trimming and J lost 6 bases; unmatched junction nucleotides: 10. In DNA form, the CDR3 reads TGTGCCAGCAGTGTATCCAACAGGGGGTGGGATGGCTACACCTTC. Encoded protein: CASSVSNRGWDGYTF. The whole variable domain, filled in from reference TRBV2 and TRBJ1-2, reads EPEVTQTPSHQVTQMGQEVILRCVPISNHLYFYWYRQILGQKVEFLVSFYNNEISEKSEIFDDQFSVERPDGSNFTLKIRSTKLEDSAMYFCASSVSNRGWDGYTFGSGTRLTVV.

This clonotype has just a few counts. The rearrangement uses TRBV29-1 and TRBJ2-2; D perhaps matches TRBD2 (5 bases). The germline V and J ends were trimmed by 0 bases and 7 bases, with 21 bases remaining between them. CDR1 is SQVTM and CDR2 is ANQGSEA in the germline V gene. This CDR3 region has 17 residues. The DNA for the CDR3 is TGCAGCGTTGAAGATTTCGGGATCGACGGTTACGGCGGGGAGCTGTTTTTT. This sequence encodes CSVEDFGIDGYGGELFF.

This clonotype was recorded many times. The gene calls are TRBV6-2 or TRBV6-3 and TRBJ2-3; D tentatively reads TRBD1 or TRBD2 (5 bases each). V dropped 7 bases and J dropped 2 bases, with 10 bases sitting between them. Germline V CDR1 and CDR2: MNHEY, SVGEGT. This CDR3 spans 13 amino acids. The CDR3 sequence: CASTGTNTDTQYF. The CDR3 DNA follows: TGTGCCAGCACTGGGACCAACACAGATACGCAGTATTTT.

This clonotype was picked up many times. CDR3 sequence (DNA): TGTGCCATCCTAACTAGCGAACACAATGAGCAGTTCTTC. Translated: CAILTSEHNEQFF. The rearrangement joins TRBV28 to TRBJ2-1; TRBD2 matches at 7 bases. The ends lost 10 bases at V and 5 bases at J; junction bases unmatched: 8. This CDR3 contains 13 residues. Germline V gives CDR1 MDHEN, CDR2 SYDVKM.

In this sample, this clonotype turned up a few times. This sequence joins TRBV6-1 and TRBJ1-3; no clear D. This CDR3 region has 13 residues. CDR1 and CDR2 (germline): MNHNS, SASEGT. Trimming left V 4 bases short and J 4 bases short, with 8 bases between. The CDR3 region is CASSGTVGNTIYF. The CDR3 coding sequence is TGTGCCAGCAGTGGGACGGTCGGAAACACCATATATTTT.

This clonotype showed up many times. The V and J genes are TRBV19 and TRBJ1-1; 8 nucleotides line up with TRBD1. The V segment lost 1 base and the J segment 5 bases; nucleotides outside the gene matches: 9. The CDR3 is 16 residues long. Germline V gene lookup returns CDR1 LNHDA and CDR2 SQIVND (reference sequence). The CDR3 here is CASSIVGPGGETEAFF. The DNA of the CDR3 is TGTGCCAGTAGTATAGTGGGTCCAGGGGGCGAAACTGAAGCTTTCTTT.

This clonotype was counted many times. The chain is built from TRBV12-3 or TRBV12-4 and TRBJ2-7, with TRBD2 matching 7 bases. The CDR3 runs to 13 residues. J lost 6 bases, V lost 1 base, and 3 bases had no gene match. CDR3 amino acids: CASSLVGGREQYF. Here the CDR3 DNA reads TGTGCCAGCAGTTTAGTGGGAGGGCGCGAGCAGTACTTC.

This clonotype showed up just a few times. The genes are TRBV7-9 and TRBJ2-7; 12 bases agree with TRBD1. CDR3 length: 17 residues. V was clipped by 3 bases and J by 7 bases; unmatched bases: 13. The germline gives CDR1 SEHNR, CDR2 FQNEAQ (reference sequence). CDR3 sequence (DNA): TGTGCCAGCAGCTTGGGAGGTTCGGGACAGGGGGCGCGGGAGCAGTACTTC. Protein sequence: CASSLGGSGQGAREQYF.

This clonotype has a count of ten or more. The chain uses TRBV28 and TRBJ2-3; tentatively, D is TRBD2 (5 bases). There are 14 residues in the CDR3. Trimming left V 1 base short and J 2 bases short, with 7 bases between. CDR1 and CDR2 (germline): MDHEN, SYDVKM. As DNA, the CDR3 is TGTGCCAGCAGTTTATTGAGGGTCACAGATACGCAGTATTTT. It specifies CASSLLRVTDTQYF.

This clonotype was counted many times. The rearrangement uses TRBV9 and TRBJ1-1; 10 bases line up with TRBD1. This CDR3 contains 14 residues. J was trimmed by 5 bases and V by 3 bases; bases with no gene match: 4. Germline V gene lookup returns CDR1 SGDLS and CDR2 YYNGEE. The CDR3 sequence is CASSETGGGTEAFF. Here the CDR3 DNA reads TGTGCCAGCAGCGAGACAGGGGGCGGAACTGAAGCTTTCTTT.

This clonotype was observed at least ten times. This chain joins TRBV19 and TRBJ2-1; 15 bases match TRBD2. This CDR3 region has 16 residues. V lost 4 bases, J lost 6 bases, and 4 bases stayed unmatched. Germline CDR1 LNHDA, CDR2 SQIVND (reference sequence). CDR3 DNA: TGTGCCAGTAGTAGGGGACTAGCGGGAGGTATCAATGAGCAGTTCTTC. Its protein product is CASSRGLAGGINEQFF.

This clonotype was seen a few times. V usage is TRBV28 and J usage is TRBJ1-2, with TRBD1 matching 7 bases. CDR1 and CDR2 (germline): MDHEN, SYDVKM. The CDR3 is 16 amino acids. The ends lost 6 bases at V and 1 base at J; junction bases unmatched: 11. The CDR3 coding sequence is TGTGCCAGCAGGACCCCGGGACAGCCCCTTAACTATGGCTACACCTTC. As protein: CASRTPGQPLNYGYTF.

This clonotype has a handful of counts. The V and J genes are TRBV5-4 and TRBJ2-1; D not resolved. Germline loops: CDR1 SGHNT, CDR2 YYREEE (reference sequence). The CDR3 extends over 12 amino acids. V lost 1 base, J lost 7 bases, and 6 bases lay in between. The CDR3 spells CASSLSVNEQFF. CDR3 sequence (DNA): TGTGCCAGCAGCTTGTCCGTGAATGAGCAGTTCTTC.